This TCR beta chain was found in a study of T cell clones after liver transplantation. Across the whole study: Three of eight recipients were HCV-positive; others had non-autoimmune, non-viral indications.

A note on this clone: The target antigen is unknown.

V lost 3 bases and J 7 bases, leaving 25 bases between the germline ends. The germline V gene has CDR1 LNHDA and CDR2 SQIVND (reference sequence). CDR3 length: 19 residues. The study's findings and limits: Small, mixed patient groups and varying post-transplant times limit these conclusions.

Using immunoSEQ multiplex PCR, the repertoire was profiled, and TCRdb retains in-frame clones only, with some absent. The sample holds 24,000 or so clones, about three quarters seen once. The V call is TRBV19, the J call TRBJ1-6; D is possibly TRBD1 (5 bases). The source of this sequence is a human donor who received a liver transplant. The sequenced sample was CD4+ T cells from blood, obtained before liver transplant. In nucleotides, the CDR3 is TGTGCCAGTAGTATGTGGAATAACAAGCCGGGGGTATGGAATTCACCCCTCCACTTT. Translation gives CASSMWNNKPGVWNSPLHF.